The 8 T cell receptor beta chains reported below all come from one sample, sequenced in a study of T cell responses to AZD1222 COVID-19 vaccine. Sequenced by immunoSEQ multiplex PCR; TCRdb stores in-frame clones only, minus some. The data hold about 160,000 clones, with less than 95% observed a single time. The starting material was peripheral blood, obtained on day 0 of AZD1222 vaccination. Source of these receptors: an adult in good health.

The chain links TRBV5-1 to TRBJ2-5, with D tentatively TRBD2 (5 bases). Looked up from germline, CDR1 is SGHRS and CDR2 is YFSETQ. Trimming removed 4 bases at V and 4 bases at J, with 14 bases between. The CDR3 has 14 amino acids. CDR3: CASSARVVGETQYF. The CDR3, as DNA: TGCGCCAGCAGCGCGCGGGTCGTAGGAGAGACCCAGTACTTC.

The CDR3 spells CASQLLGNQPQHF. In DNA, the CDR3 is TGTGCCAGTCAGCTTTTAGGGAATCAGCCCCAGCATTTT. This chain uses TRBV19 with TRBJ1-5; D call uncertain. Germline-derived CDR1 and CDR2 are LNHDA and SQIVND (reference sequence). Deletions cut 8 bases from V and 4 bases from J, with 12 bases between. CDR3 length: 13 amino acids.

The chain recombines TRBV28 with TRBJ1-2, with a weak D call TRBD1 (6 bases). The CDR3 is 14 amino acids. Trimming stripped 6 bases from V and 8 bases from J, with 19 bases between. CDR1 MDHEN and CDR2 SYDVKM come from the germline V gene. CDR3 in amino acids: CASSLLQGKAGYTF. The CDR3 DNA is TGTGCCAGCAGCTTGTTACAGGGAAAGGCGGGCTACACCTTC.

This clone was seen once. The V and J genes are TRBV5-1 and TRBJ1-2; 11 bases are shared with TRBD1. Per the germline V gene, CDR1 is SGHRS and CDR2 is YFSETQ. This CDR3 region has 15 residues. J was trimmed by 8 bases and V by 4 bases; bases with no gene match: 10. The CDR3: CASSLRTGGAEGYTF. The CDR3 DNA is TGCGCCAGCAGCCTAAGGACAGGGGGCGCGGAAGGCTACACCTTC.

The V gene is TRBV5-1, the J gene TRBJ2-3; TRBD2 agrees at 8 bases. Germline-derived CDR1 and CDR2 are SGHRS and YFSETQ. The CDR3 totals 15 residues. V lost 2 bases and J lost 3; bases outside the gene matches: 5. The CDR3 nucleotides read TGCGCCAGCAGCTTCAGCGGGAGTTGGACAGATACGCAGTATTTT. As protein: CASSFSGSWTDTQYF.

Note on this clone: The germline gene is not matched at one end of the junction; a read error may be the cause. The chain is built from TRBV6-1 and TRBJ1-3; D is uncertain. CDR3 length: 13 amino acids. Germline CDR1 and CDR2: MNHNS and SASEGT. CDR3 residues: CASREVSRGTIYF. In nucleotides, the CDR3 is TGTGCCAGCAGAGAAGTTTCTCGTGGCACCATATATTTT.

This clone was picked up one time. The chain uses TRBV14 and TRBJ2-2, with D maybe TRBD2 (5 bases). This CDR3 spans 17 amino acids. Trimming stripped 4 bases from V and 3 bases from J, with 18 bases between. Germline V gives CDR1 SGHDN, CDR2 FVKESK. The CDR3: CASSLGGAYLYTGELFF. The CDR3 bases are TGTGCCAGCAGCCTCGGAGGAGCGTACCTTTACACCGGGGAGCTGTTTTTT.

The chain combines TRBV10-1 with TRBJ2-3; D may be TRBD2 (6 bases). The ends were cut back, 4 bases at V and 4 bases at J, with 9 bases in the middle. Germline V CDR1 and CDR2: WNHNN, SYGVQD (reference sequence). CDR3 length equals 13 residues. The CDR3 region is CASSVGSPDTQYF. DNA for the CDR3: TGCGCCAGCAGTGTCGGGAGTCCAGATACGCAGTATTTT.